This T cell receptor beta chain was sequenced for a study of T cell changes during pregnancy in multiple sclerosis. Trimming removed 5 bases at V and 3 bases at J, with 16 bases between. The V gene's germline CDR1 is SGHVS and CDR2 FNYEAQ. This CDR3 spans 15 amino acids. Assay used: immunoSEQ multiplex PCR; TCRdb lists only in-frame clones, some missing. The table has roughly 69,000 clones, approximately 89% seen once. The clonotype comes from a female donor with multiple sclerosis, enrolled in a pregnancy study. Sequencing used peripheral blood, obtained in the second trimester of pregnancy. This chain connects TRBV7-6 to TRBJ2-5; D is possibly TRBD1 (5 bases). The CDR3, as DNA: TGTGCCAGCAGCCCAAGCCCAGGGATCGAAGAGACCCAGTACTTC. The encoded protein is CASSPSPGIEETQYF.